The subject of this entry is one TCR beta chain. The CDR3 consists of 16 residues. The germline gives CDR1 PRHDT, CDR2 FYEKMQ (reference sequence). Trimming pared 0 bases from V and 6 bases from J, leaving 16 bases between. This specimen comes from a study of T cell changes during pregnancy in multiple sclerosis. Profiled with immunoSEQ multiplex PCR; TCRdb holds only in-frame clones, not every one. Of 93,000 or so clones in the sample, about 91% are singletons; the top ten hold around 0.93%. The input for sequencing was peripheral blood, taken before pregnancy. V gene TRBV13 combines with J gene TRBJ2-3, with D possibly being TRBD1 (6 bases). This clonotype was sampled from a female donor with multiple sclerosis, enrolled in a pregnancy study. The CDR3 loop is CASSLGGAGDWDTQYF. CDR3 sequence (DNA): TGTGCCAGCAGCTTAGGCGGGGCAGGGGATTGGGATACGCAGTATTTT.